This TCR beta chain was sequenced for a study of CD8 T cells in Susac syndrome. Reverse transcription of 0.5 to 1 ug RNA was carried out with random hexamers. Via MiXCR, TCRdb re-called the immunoSEQ multiplex PCR reads, giving one row per CDR3 protein. The sample has around 130,000 distinct CDR3 sequences, around 94% seen once. This CDR3 comprises 13 residues. The V end was cut by 8 bases, the J end by 2 bases, with 11 bases between. Germline V gene lookup returns CDR1 SNHLY and CDR2 FYNNEI. The sample was CD4+ T cells from PBMCs. This sequence joins TRBV2 and TRBJ2-3; D remains unclear. The sequence was obtained from a human donor in good health. The CDR3 here is CASGAGPTDTQYF. As DNA, the CDR3 is TGTGCCAGCGGCGCCGGCCCCACAGATACGCAGTATTTT.